The rows below give T cell receptor beta chains drawn from one sample of a study of cytomegalovirus exposure and HLA in healthy donors. The assay was immunoSEQ multiplex PCR, and TCRdb's table has in-frame clones only and misses some. Among some 130,000 clones listed, 77% were seen once. The material sequenced was PBMCs. All receptors come from a male donor in good health and CMV-seropositive. Each CDR3 is given without its conserved first and last residue. For some rows the clone size is stated as once, few or many, or as a class when expanded; others skip it.

v_gene	j_gene	abundance	CDR3aa
TRBV19	TRBJ2-1	NA	ASRINQGNEQF
TRBV6-1	TRBJ2-2	NA	ASSARLPNTGELF
TRBV10-2	TRBJ1-5	NA	ASSVREWNQPQH
TRBV5-4	TRBJ2-7	NA	ASSLGNRYEQY
TRBV7-3	TRBJ2-1	NA	ASSLLAVSYNEQF
TRBV30	TRBJ1-1	NA	AWQGFGEAF
TRBV5-1	TRBJ2-5	NA	ASSWEGGDQETQY
TRBV5-1	TRBJ2-3	NA	ASSLGASGNTDTQY
TRBV9	TRBJ2-6	NA	ASRSARLSGANVLT
TRBV7-2	TRBJ2-5	few	ASSLGGGATGGTQY
TRBV27	TRBJ2-1	once	ASSFRTGGLPPYNEQF
TRBV4-2	TRBJ2-1	NA	ASSQDRSGAFKYNEQF
TRBV6-1	TRBJ1-1	NA	ASRQGEAF
TRBV19	TRBJ2-1	NA	ASGGFYEQF
TRBV7-9	TRBJ2-3	NA	SSISLGGGAGDTQY
TRBV18	TRBJ2-1	NA	ASSPETSRNEQF
TRBV7-8	TRBJ2-7	NA	ASSSSGGISYEQY
TRBV15	TRBJ1-1	few	ATSRDAGFEAF
TRBV6-5	NA	NA	ASSLGVLKSYEQY
TRBV5-5	TRBJ1-1	NA	ASSYYSLGNTEAF
TRBV19	TRBJ2-7	once	ASSSLPGTGAYEQY
TRBV5-6	TRBJ2-1	NA	ASSLGLPGNEQF
TRBV9	TRBJ2-1	once	ASSPLAGDYNEQF
TRBV5-1	TRBJ2-7	NA	ASSPGNRGPYEQY
TRBV28	TRBJ2-1	NA	ASRNSGLAPSNEQF
TRBV7-2	TRBJ1-1	NA	ASSLGDGAKAEAF
TRBV5-4	TRBJ1-1	NA	ASSLQGARGPEAF
TRBV11-2	TRBJ2-2	NA	ASSLSPRGQGNTGELF
TRBV9	TRBJ2-3	NA	ASSPRRGGTSSTDTQY
TRBV6-6	TRBJ2-1	NA	ASTSGSAYNEQF
TRBV28	TRBJ1-2	NA	ASTRTGTGSLGYT
TRBV5-1	TRBJ2-3	NA	ASGPGYLTDTQY
TRBV28	TRBJ2-7	NA	ASSLSGYEQY
TRBV27	TRBJ1-5	once	ASSSTGFNQPQH
TRBV7-2	TRBJ2-2	NA	ASSFGQGANTGELF
TRBV11-2	TRBJ2-1	NA	ASSLMLTSGRNINEQF
TRBV27	TRBJ2-1	NA	ASSWSRNNEQF
TRBV9	TRBJ2-7	NA	ASSVRAGTPSAYEQY
TRBV15	TRBJ2-7	NA	ATSKTGFEQY
TRBV5-1	TRBJ2-3	NA	ASSLGELRGTDTQY
TRBV5-1	TRBJ2-4	NA	ASSLVGTSEAIQY
TRBV7-9	TRBJ1-4	NA	ASSFFLTGHNEKLF
TRBV6-1	TRBJ1-1	few	ASSESTGGPVWNTEAF
TRBV5-4	TRBJ2-1	NA	ASRPGGPSSYNEQF
TRBV28	TRBJ2-1	NA	ASSSEPGAQF
TRBV14	TRBJ1-1	NA	ASSQLRGSEAF
TRBV9	TRBJ1-3	few	ASSGTGNSGNTIY
TRBV2	TRBJ2-6	NA	ASRTGNSGANVLT